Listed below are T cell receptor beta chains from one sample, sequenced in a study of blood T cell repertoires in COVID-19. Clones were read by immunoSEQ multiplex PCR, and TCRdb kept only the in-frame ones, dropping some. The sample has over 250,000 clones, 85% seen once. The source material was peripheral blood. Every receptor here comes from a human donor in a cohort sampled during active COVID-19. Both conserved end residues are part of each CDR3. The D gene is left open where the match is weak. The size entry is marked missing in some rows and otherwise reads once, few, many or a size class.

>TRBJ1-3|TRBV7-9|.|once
TGTGCCAGCAGAACAGGAGGGGGAAACACCATATATTTT
CASRTGGGNTIYF
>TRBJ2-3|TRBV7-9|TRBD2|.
TGTGCCAGCAGAAGGACTAGCGGGAGCACAGATACGCAGTATTTT
CASRRTSGSTDTQYF
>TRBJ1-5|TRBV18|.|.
TGTGCCAGCTCACCACAGGGGCGCGGCAATCAGCCCCAGCATTTT
CASSPQGRGNQPQHF
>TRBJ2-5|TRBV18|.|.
TGTGCCAGCTCACCTACAGGTCAAGAGACCCAGTACTTC
CASSPTGQETQYF
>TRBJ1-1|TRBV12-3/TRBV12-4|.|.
TGTGCCAGCAGGATGTGGGAGGGGGCTTTCTTT
CASRMWEGAFF
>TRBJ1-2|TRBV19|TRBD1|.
TGTGCCACCCGACAGGGGGCGATGAAGTATGGCTACACCTTC
CATRQGAMKYGYTF
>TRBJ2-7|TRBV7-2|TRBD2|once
TGTGCCAGCAGCCCCACTAGCGGGGGGTACGAGCAGTACTTC
CASSPTSGGYEQYF
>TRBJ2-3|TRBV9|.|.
TGTGCCAGCAGCGCCCTCGGGGGAGCGACAGATACGCAGTATTTT
CASSALGGATDTQYF
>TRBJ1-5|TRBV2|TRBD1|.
TGTGCCAGCAGAGGACAGGGTATAGAGTATAGCAATCAGCCCCAGCATTTT
CASRGQGIEYSNQPQHF
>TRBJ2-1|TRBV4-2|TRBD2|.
TGTGCCAGCAGCCAAGAAGGTATGGGACTAGCGGGACATGAGCAGTTCTTC
CASSQEGMGLAGHEQFF
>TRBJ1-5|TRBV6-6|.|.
TGTGCCAGCAGTTCCTTAAATCAGCCCCAGCATTTT
CASSSLNQPQHF
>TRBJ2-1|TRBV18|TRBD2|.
TGTGCCAGCTCACCGATTCCGACTAGCGGGACAAACAATGAGCAGTTCTTC
CASSPIPTSGTNNEQFF
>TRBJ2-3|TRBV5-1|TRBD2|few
TGCGCCAGCAGCTCAACTAGCGGGAGAGATACGCAGTATTTT
CASSSTSGRDTQYF
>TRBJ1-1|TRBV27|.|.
TGTGCCAGCAGACCCCGAGGGGGAACAGGAGCTTTCTTT
CASRPRGGTGAFF
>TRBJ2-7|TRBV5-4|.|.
TGTGCCAGCAGCACAGGAAAGTCTAGCGACGAGCAGTACTTC
CASSTGKSSDEQYF
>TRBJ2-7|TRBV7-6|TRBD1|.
TGTGCCAGCAGCTCGCGGACAGGGACCGACGAGCAGTACTTC
CASSSRTGTDEQYF
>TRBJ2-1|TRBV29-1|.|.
TGCAGCGTTGAAGAGCCCGGGTTTGAGCAGTTCTTC
CSVEEPGFEQFF
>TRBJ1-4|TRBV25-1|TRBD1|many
TGTGCCAGCAGGAAGACAGGGGCTGGTGAAAAACTGTTTTTT
CASRKTGAGEKLFF
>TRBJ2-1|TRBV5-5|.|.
TGTGCCAGCAGCTTGGCTGGGGGAGGCTACAATGAGCAGTTCTTC
CASSLAGGGYNEQFF
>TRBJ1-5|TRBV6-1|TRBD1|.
TGTGCCAGCAGTGAATACGGACAGGGTGCTAATCAGCCCCAGCATTTT
CASSEYGQGANQPQHF
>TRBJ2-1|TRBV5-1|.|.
TGCGCCAGCACTGGAGGCCAGGGGCTCTATGAGCAGTTCTTC
CASTGGQGLYEQFF
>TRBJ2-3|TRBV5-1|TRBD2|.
TGCGCCAGCAGCTTGGGGCCAGCGGGGGGCTTTCTTTTT
CASSLGPAGGFLF
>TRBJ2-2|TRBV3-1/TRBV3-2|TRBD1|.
TGTGCCAGCAGTCTGGGGACAGCGAACACCGGGGAGCTGTTTTTT
CASSLGTANTGELFF
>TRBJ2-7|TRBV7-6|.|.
TGTGCCAGCAGCAGTGTTACAGGGATCGAGCAGTACTTC
CASSSVTGIEQYF
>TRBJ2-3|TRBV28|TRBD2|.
TGTGCCAGCAGTGGATTAACTAGCGGGAGTTCGGATACGCAGTATTTT
CASSGLTSGSSDTQYF
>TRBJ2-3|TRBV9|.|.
TGTGCCAGCAGCGTTCGCGGAGCAGATACGCAGTATTTT
CASSVRGADTQYF
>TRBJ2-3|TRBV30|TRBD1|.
TGTGCCTGGAGTGTGTCCAGGGGGACGCAGTATTTT
CAWSVSRGTQYF
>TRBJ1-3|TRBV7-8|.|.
TGTGCCAGCAGCTTATCGGGTTTCTCTGGAAACACCATATATTTT
CASSLSGFSGNTIYF
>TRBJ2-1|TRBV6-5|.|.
TGTGCCAGCAGCGCGACTAGTCCCAAGGGCTATGAGCAGTTCTTC
CASSATSPKGYEQFF
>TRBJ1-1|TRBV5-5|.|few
TGTGCCAGCAGCCGTGTTATGAACACTGAAGCTTTCTTT
CASSRVMNTEAFF
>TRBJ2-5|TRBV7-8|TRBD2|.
TGTGCCAGCAGCTCGAAATCCGGGACTAGCGGGAAAGAGACCCAGTACTTC
CASSSKSGTSGKETQYF
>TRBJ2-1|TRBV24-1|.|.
TGTGCCACCTCGAGCGGAGGAACCTACAATGAGCAGTTCTTC
CATSSGGTYNEQFF
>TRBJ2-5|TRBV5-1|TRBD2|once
TGCGCCAGCAGCTTGGCCTCTAGCGGGAGGCCCAGACCTGAGACCCAGTACTTC
CASSLASSGRPRPETQYF
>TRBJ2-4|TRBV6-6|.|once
TGTGCCAGCAGTTACCTAGAATCTAACATTCAGTACTTC
CASSYLESNIQYF
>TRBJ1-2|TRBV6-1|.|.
TGTGCCAGCAGTGACAGGACACTCTATGGCTACACCTTC
CASSDRTLYGYTF
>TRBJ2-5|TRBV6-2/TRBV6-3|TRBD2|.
TGTGCCAGCAGTTACGTAGGGGCGGGAGTTGAGACCCAGTACTTC
CASSYVGAGVETQYF
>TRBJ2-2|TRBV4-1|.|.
TGCGCCAGCAGCCAAGATTCGACAGCTCTAGCCGGGGAGCTGTTTTTT
CASSQDSTALAGELFF
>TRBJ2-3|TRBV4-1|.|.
TGCGCCAGCAGCCAAAAGGAGCGGGCGACAACAGATACGCAGTATTTT
CASSQKERATTDTQYF
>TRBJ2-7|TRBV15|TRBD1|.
TGTGCCACCAGCAGAGGACAGGGGGTATCCTACGAGCAGTACTTC
CATSRGQGVSYEQYF
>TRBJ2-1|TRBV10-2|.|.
TGCGCCAGCACCCAACCTGGGCCTACCCTCAATGAGCAGTTCTTC
CASTQPGPTLNEQFF
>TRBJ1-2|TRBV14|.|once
TGTGCCAGCAGCCAATCAACCGGGGGGCGCGGGTATGGCTACACCTTC
CASSQSTGGRGYGYTF
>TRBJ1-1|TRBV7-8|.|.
TGTGCCAGCAGCTTAGTCGGGTGGAACACTGAAGCTTTCTTT
CASSLVGWNTEAFF
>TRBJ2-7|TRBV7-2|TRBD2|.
TGTGCCAGCCACCAGGGACTAGTTTACGAGCAGTACTTC
CASHQGLVYEQYF
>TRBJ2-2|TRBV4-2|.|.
TGTGCCAGCAGCCAAGGGGGGGTTGAGGTCACCGGGGAGCTGTTTTTT
CASSQGGVEVTGELFF
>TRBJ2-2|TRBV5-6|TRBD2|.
TGTGCCAGCAGCATGTCTATCCTAGCGGGAGACACCGGGGAGCTGTTTTTT
CASSMSILAGDTGELFF
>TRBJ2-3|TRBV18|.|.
TGTGCCAGCTCATTTGTTAGCGGACCCCTGGATACGCAGTATTTT
CASSFVSGPLDTQYF
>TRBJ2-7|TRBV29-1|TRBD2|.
TGCAGCGTTGTCGGTCTAGCGGGGGTAATTGGGGAGCAGTACTTC
CSVVGLAGVIGEQYF
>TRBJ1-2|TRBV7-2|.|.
TGTGCCAGCAGCTTAATTAGCCCCACGAGTGGCTACACCTTC
CASSLISPTSGYTF
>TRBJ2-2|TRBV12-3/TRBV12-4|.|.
TGTGCCAGCAGTTTACTTACCGGGGAGCTGTTTTTT
CASSLLTGELFF